This is a list of T cell receptor beta chains from one sample in a study of T cell repertoires in cytomegalovirus infection. In TCRdb, the reads were re-called with MiXCR into one record per CDR3 protein. The top ten clones hold around 9.6% of a sample with approximately 490,000 distinct CDR3 sequences, over 9% of them seen once. The sample was PBMCs. The receptors were sampled from a human donor in good health (CMV status not recorded). Some clones in this sample may be carry-over from other donors' samples. CDR3s include the opening cysteine and the closing phenylalanine or tryptophan. D genes are given only for firm matches. Only some rows state a clone size, as once, few, many or a class for expanded clones.

TRBV5-1,TRBD1,many,TRBJ2-7,CASSLLGQSSYEQYF,TGCGCCAGCAGCCTGCTGGGACAGAGCTCCTACGAGCAGTACTTC
TRBV7-8,NA,many,TRBJ1-3,CASSLEDISGNTIYF,TGTGCCAGCAGCTTGGAAGACATCTCTGGAAACACCATATATTTT
TRBV9,NA,few,TRBJ2-2,CASSVGDPGELFF,TGTGCCAGCAGCGTAGGTGACCCCGGGGAGCTGTTTTTT
TRBV29-1,NA,few,TRBJ2-3,CSVEGHTDTQYF,TGCAGCGTTGAAGGCCACACAGATACGCAGTATTTT
TRBV12-3/TRBV12-4,NA,NA,TRBJ1-2,CASNLGAPEHYGYTF,TGTGCCAGCAACCTGGGGGCCCCAGAACACTATGGCTACACCTTC
TRBV10-3,TRBD1,many,TRBJ1-5,CATQGVDQPQHF,TGTGCCACCCAGGGGGTGGATCAGCCCCAGCATTTT
TRBV12-3/TRBV12-4,NA,many,TRBJ2-6,CASKSGANVLTF,TGTGCCAGCAAGTCTGGGGCCAACGTCCTGACTTTC
TRBV28,NA,few,TRBJ2-7,CASSLRQEQYF,TGTGCCAGCAGTCTCAGACAGGAGCAGTACTTC
TRBV5-4,NA,many,TRBJ2-5,CASSLWTDQETQYF,TGTGCCAGCAGCTTATGGACAGACCAAGAGACCCAGTACTTC
TRBV7-9,TRBD1,many,TRBJ2-1,CASSLIQGVDNNEQFF,TGTGCCAGCAGCTTAATCCAGGGGGTGGATAACAATGAGCAGTTCTTC
TRBV7-9,TRBD1,many,TRBJ2-2,CASSLQGPRDRDTGELFF,TGTGCCAGCAGCCTACAGGGACCGCGGGACAGGGACACCGGGGAGCTGTTTTTT
TRBV27,NA,many,TRBJ2-7,CASSLGQYYEQYF,TGTGCCAGCAGTTTAGGGCAGTACTACGAGCAGTACTTC
TRBV19,NA,many,TRBJ2-7,CASSIGSSYEQYF,TGTGCCAGTAGTATCGGCAGCTCCTACGAGCAGTACTTC
TRBV6-1,TRBD1,once,TRBJ1-1,CASSEETGRTEAFF,TGTGCCAGCAGTGAAGAGACAGGGAGAACTGAAGCTTTCTTT